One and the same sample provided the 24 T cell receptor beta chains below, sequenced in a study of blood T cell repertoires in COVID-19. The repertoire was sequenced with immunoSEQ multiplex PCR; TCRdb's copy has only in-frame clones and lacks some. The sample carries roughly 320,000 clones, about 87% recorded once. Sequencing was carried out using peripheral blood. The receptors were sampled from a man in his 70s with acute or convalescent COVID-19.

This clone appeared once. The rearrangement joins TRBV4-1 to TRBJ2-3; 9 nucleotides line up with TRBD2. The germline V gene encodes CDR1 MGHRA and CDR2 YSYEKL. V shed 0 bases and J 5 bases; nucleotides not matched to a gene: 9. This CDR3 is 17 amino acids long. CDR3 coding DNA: TGCGCCAGCAGCCAAGAGGGAGTTAGCGGGAGACAAGATACGCAGTATTTT. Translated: CASSQEGVSGRQDTQYF.

This CDR3 is CASSEAGTISYEQYF. In DNA, the CDR3 is TGTGCCAGCAGTGAAGCCGGGACTATCTCCTACGAGCAGTACTTC. This chain uses TRBV6-1 with TRBJ2-7; 7 bases are shared with TRBD2. This CDR3 spans 15 amino acids. Germline CDR1 is MNHNS and CDR2 is SASEGT. V shed 0 bases and J 0 bases; nucleotides not matched to a gene: 2.

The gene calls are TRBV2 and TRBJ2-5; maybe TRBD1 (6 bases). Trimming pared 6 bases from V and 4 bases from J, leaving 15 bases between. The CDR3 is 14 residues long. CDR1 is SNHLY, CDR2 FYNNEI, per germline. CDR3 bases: TGTGCCAGCAGGGACAGTCGGGCGGGAGAGACCCAGTACTTC. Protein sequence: CASRDSRAGETQYF.

CDR3 sequence: CASTKSTDTQYF. The CDR3 coding sequence is TGTGCCAGCACTAAGAGTACAGATACGCAGTATTTT. The V and J genes are TRBV11-2 and TRBJ2-3; no reliable D call. Trimming removed 7 bases from V and 3 bases from J, with 8 bases in between. The CDR3 sequence is 12 residues long. In germline, CDR1 is SGHAT, CDR2 FQNNGV.

The DNA of the CDR3 is TGTGCCAGCTCACCCGGACTAGCGGGGGACCTTCAGTACTTC. This translates into CASSPGLAGDLQYF. The chain recombines TRBV18 with TRBJ2-4, with 13 bases identical to TRBD2. The CDR3 contains 14 residues. The ends lost 3 bases at V and 11 bases at J; junction bases unmatched: 4. Germline CDR1 reads KGHSH; CDR2 reads LQKENI.

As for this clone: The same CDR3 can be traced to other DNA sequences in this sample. The CDR3 protein is CASSLRLEKLFF. In DNA form, the CDR3 reads TGTGCCAGCAGTTTACGACTTGAAAAACTGTTTTTT. The chain employs TRBV28 and TRBJ1-4; D unresolved. This CDR3 is built from 12 residues. Trimming stripped 2 bases from V and 7 bases from J, with 5 bases between. Germline V gene sequence: CDR1 MDHEN, CDR2 SYDVKM.

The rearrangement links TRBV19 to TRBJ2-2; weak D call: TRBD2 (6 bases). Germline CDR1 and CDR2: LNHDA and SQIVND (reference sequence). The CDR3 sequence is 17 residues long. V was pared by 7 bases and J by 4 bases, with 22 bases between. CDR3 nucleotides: TGTGCCAGTATCCCCTTGACCGGGACTGAGGTCACCGGGGAGCTGTTTTTT. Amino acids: CASIPLTGTEVTGELFF.

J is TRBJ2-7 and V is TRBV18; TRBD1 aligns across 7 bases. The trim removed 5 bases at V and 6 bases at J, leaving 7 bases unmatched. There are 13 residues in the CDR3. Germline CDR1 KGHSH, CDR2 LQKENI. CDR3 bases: TGTGCCAGCTCATCGGGACAGCAGGTCGAGCAGTACTTC. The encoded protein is CASSSGQQVEQYF.

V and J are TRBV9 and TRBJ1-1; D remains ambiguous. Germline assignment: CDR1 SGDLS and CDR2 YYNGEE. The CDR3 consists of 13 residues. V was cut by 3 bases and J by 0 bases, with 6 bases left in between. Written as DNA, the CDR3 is TGTGCCAGCAGCGCCGGGATGAACACTGAAGCTTTCTTT. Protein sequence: CASSAGMNTEAFF.

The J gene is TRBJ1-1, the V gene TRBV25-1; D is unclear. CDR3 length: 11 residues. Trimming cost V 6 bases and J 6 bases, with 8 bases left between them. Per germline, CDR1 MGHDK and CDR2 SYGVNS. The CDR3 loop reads CASRRGSEAFF. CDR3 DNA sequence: TGTGCCAGCAGGAGAGGGTCTGAAGCTTTCTTT.

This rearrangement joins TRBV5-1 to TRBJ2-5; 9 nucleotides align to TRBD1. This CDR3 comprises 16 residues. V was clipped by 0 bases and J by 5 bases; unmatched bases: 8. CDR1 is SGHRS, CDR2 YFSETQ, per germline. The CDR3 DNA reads TGCGCCAGCAGCTTGGCCCCGGGACAGGGATTGGAGACCCAGTACTTC. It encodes CASSLAPGQGLETQYF.

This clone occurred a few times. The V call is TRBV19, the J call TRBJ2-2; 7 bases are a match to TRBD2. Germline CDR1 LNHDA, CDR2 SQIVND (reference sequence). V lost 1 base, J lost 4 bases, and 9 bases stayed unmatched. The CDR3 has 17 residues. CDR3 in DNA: TGTGCCAGTAGTATAGGTAGCGGGTGGCGCAGCACCGGGGAGCTGTTTTTT. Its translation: CASSIGSGWRSTGELFF.

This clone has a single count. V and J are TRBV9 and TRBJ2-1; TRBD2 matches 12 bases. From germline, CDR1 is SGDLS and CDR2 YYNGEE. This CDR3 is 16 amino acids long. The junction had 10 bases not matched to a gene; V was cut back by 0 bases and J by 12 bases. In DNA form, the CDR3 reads TGTGCCAGCAGCGTAGGGGCTAGCGGGAGGGATCTCGGGCAGTTCTTC. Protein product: CASSVGASGRDLGQFF.

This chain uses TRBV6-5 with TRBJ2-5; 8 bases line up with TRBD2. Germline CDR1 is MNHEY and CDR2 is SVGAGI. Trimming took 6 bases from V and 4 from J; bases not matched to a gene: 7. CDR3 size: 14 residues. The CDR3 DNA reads TGTGCCAGCAGACCGGGGGGGGGTAGAGAGACCCAGTACTTC. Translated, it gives CASRPGGGRETQYF.

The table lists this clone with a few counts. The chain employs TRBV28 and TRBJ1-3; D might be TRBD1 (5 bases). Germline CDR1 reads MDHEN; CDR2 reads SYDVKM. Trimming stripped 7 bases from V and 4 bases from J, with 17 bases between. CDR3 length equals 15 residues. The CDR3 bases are TGTGCCAGCACCTCAGGAGGGGCAGAGGGAAACACCATATATTTT. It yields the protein CASTSGGAEGNTIYF.

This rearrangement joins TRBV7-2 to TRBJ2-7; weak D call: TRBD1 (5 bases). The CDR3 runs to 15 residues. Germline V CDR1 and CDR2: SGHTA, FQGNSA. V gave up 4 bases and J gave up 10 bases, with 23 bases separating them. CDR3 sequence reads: CASSSLSGPSTTQYF. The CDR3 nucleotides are TGTGCCAGCAGCTCCCTTTCAGGGCCCTCTACGACTCAGTACTTC.

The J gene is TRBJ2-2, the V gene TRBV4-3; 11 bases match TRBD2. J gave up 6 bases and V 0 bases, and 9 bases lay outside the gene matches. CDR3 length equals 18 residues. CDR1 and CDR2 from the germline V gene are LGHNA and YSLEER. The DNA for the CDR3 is TGCGCCAGCAGCCAAGAAAGTGCGATACTAGCGGGAGCCGGGGAGCTGTTTTTT. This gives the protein CASSQESAILAGAGELFF.

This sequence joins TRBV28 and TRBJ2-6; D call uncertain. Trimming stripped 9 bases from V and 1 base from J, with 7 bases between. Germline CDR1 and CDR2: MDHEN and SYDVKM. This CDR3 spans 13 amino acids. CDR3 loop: CASEDSGANVLTF. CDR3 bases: TGTGCCAGTGAGGATTCTGGGGCCAACGTCCTGACTTTC.

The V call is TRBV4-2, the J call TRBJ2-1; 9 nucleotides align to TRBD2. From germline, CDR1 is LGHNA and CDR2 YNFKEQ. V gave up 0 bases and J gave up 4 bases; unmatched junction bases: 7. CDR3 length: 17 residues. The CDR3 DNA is TGTGCCAGCAGCCAAGATCGGGCTAGCGGGACTTACAATGAGCAGTTCTTC. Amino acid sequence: CASSQDRASGTYNEQFF.

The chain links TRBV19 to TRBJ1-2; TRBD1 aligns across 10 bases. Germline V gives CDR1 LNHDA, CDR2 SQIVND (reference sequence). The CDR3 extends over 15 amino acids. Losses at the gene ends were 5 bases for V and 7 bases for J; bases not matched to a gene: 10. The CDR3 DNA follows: TGTGCCAGTAGTCCGTTGGGACAGGGGTCTCGTGGCTACACCTTC. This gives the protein CASSPLGQGSRGYTF.

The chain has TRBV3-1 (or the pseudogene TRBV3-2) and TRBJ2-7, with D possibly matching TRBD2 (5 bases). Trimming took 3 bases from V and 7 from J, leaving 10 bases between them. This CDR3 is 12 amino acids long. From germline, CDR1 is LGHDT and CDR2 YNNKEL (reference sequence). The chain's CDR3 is CASSHGEREQYF. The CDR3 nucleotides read TGTGCCAGCAGCCATGGAGAGCGGGAGCAGTACTTC.

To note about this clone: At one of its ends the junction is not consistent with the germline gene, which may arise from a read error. DNA of the CDR3: TGCGCCAGCAGCCTCCCAGGGGGCGAACACCGGGGAGCTGTTTTT. Amino acid sequence: CASSLPGGEHRGAVF. This rearrangement joins TRBV4-3 to TRBJ2-2; 8 bases align to TRBD1. Germline values: CDR1 LGHNA, CDR2 YSLEER. This CDR3 comprises 15 residues.

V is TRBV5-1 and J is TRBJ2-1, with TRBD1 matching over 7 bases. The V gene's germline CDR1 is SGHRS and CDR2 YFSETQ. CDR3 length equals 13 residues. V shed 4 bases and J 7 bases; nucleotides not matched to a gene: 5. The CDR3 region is CASSLSTGNEQFF. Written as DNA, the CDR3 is TGCGCCAGCAGCCTTTCGACAGGGAATGAGCAGTTCTTC.

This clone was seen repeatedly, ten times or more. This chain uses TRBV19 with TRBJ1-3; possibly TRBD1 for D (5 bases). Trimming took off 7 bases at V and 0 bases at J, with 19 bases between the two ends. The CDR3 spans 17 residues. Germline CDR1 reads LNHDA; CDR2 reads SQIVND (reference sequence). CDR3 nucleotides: TGTGCCAGTACCGGGACTGCTCGGAGCCTCTCTGGAAACACCATATATTTT. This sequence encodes CASTGTARSLSGNTIYF.